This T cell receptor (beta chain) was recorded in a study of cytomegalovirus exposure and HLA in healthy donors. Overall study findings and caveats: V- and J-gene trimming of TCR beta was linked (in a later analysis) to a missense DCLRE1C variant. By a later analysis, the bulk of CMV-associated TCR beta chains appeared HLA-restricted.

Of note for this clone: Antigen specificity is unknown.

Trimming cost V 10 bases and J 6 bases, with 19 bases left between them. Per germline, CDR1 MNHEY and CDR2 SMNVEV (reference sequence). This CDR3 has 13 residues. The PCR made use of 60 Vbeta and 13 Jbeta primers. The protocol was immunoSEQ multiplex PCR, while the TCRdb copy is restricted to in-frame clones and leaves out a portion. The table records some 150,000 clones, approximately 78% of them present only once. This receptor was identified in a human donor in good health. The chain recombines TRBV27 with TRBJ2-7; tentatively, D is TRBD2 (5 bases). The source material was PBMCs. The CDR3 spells CATQWSGSGEQYF. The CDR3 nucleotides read TGTGCCACCCAATGGTCGGGGTCGGGCGAGCAGTACTTC.